This is a list of T cell receptor beta chains from one sample in a study of OX40 agonist ivuxolimab in advanced cancers. Clones were sequenced by immunoSEQ multiplex PCR, and TCRdb holds only the in-frame ones, with some missing. The sample has 40,000 to 45,000 clones, approximately 83% seen once; the top ten hold approximately 0.37%. Source: CD4+ or CD8+ T cells sorted from blood, taken in a trial of the OX40 agonist ivuxolimab. Receptor source: an adult with an advanced solid tumor such as melanoma, head and neck, liver or kidney cancer. The CDR3 runs from the conserved cysteine through the conserved F or W. The order of the fields is CDR3 DNA, CDR3 protein, clone size, V gene, J gene, D gene. The D gene is left open where the match is weak. Part of the rows lack a size; the others show once, few, many or a class for expanded clones.

TGTGCCAGCAGGGAAACACAGGGGGTCCCCTACGAGCAGTACTTC	CASRETQGVPYEQYF	.	TRBV27	TRBJ2-7	TRBD1
TGCGCCAGCAGCCTCCAGACAGGGGGGTTTTCTACTTCACCCCTCCACTTT	CASSLQTGGFSTSPLHF	few	TRBV4-1	TRBJ1-6	TRBD1
TGCGCCAGCAGCCAAGACGGAGGGAGCACCATATATTTT	CASSQDGGSTIYF	.	TRBV4-3	TRBJ1-3	.
TGTGCCAGCAGTCCCTTCGGACTAGCCAATGAGCAGTTCTTC	CASSPFGLANEQFF	.	TRBV6-5	TRBJ2-1	TRBD2
TGTGCCAGCACGGTCGAACTCTCTGGAAACACCATATATTTT	CASTVELSGNTIYF	.	TRBV11-3	TRBJ1-3	.
TGTGCCAGCACCGGACAGGGGGCGTCCTACGAGCAGTACTTC	CASTGQGASYEQYF	once	TRBV7-2	TRBJ2-7	TRBD1
TGCGCCAGCAGCCCAGACGGCTCTGGAAACACCATATATTTT	CASSPDGSGNTIYF	.	TRBV5-1	TRBJ1-3	.
TGCGCCAGCAGCTTTTCTGGAGTTACCTACGAGCAGTACTTC	CASSFSGVTYEQYF	.	TRBV5-1	TRBJ2-7	.
TGTGCCAGTACCCCCGATACATCAAGAGTCTATGGCTACACCTTC	CASTPDTSRVYGYTF	.	TRBV19	TRBJ1-2	.
TGCGCCAGCAGCTCGCTAGCGGGAGGGTCGGGGGAGCAGTACTTC	CASSSLAGGSGEQYF	.	TRBV5-1	TRBJ2-7	TRBD2
TGTGCCAGCAGCCAGTGGACAGCTAACAATGAGCAGTTCTTC	CASSQWTANNEQFF	.	TRBV14	TRBJ2-1	.
TGTGCCAGCAGTTTCGGACAGACATATGGCTACACCTTC	CASSFGQTYGYTF	.	TRBV28	TRBJ1-2	.
TGTGCCAGCAGTCCTCCCGGGACCGGCTCTGGAAACACCATATATTTT	CASSPPGTGSGNTIYF	.	TRBV6-6	TRBJ1-3	.
TGTGCCAGCTCCCGGGACACCTCTAACTATGGCTACACCTTC	CASSRDTSNYGYTF	once	TRBV18	TRBJ1-2	.
TGTGCCAGCGAGCGGAGCTCCTACAATGAGCAGTTCTTC	CASERSSYNEQFF	.	TRBV25-1	TRBJ2-1	.
TGCAGCGTGGGACAGAAGAGCTCCTACGAGCAGTACTTC	CSVGQKSSYEQYF	.	TRBV29-1	TRBJ2-7	TRBD1
TGTGCCAGCAGCGTAGCAGGGACCACCGGGGAGCTGTTTTTT	CASSVAGTTGELFF	few	TRBV9	TRBJ2-2	.
TGTGCCAGCAGCTTGGTCGGTTCTGGAAACACCATATATTTT	CASSLVGSGNTIYF	.	TRBV5-6	TRBJ1-3	.
TGTGCCAGCAGCCTGCCGGGACAGCAAAATTCACCCCTCCACTTT	CASSLPGQQNSPLHF	few	TRBV28	TRBJ1-6	TRBD1
TGTGCCAGCAGCTCAATAGCGGTGGGCACAGATACGCAGTATTTT	CASSSIAVGTDTQYF	.	TRBV7-2	TRBJ2-3	.
TGCGCCAGCAGCTTGGGGAGCCCGAACACCGGGGAGCTGTTTTTT	CASSLGSPNTGELFF	few	TRBV5-1	TRBJ2-2	.
TGTGCCAGCGGGACAGGGCAAAACATTCAGTACTTC	CASGTGQNIQYF	.	TRBV19	TRBJ2-4	TRBD1
TGTGCCAGCAGTTTAAGGGGTAGCAATCAGCCCCAGCATTTT	CASSLRGSNQPQHF	.	TRBV27	TRBJ1-5	.
TGTGCCAGCAGCCCCTTTGGGGGACAGTCGAATGAAAAACTGTTTTTT	CASSPFGGQSNEKLFF	.	TRBV7-2	TRBJ1-4	TRBD1
TGTGCCAGCAGCTTAGGAATAGCGGGGAGTGGTAGGGAGACCCAGTACTTC	CASSLGIAGSGRETQYF	.	TRBV7-2	TRBJ2-5	TRBD2
TGTGCCAGCAGACAGGCCGGAACTGGGGCCAACGTCCTGACTTTC	CASRQAGTGANVLTF	.	TRBV6-1	TRBJ2-6	.
TGTGCAGGGAAGGGGGTGGATTCACCCCTCCACTTT	CAGKGVDSPLHF	.	TRBV28	TRBJ1-6	.
TGCGCCAGCAGCTCAACAGGGGGGAACTATGGCTACACCTTC	CASSSTGGNYGYTF	.	TRBV5-1	TRBJ1-2	TRBD1
TGTGCCAGCAGTGTGGACAGGGAGGGTGAAGCTTTCTTT	CASSVDREGEAFF	.	TRBV6-1	TRBJ1-1	TRBD1
TGTGCCAGCAGTGATTTTGGTTCCGCTGAAGCTTTCTTT	CASSDFGSAEAFF	.	TRBV6-1	TRBJ1-1	.
TGTGCCAGCAGCGTAGACAACGGAGCTGGGCCAGATACGCAGTATTTT	CASSVDNGAGPDTQYF	.	TRBV9	TRBJ2-3	.
TGTGCCAGCAGTGGAACAGGGGGCCGAGAGCAGTACTTC	CASSGTGGREQYF	.	TRBV2	TRBJ2-7	TRBD1
TGTGCCAGCACCCCATACGGATCTGGAAACACCATATATTTT	CASTPYGSGNTIYF	.	TRBV7-2	TRBJ1-3	.
TGTGCCAGCAGCAGGGGGGTGAACACTGAAGCTTTCTTT	CASSRGVNTEAFF	.	TRBV11-2	TRBJ1-1	.
TGTGCCAGCAGCGTAGGTACTAGCGGGCCCTACGAGCAGTACTTC	CASSVGTSGPYEQYF	.	TRBV9	TRBJ2-7	TRBD2
TGCAGCGTTCAAGGACAGGGAAACACTGAAGCTTTCTTT	CSVQGQGNTEAFF	few	TRBV29-1	TRBJ1-1	TRBD1
TGTGCCAGCAGTGCACAGAGCTCCTATAATTCACCCCTCCACTTT	CASSAQSSYNSPLHF	.	TRBV6-5	TRBJ1-6	.
TGCGCCAGCAGCCAAGATGACAGAGGTGAGCCCCAGCATTTT	CASSQDDRGEPQHF	.	TRBV4-1	TRBJ1-5	.
TGTGCCTACAAAGCAGGGGGTGGCTATGGCTACACCTTC	CAYKAGGGYGYTF	.	TRBV5-4	TRBJ1-2	TRBD1
TGTGCCAGCAGCTTATGGGCGGAGTCCTCTGGGGCCAACGTCCTGACTTTC	CASSLWAESSGANVLTF	.	TRBV7-2	TRBJ2-6	.
TGTGCCAGCAGTTTATGGATTCTAGCGGGGGGCCCCGGGGAGCTGTTTTTT	CASSLWILAGGPGELFF	.	TRBV28	TRBJ2-2	TRBD2
TGTGCCAGCAGTTGGAGGGATAGTGGCTACACCTTC	CASSWRDSGYTF	.	TRBV6-1	TRBJ1-2	.